This TCR beta chain was found in a study of cytomegalovirus exposure and HLA in healthy donors. Primers included in the PCR were 60 Vbeta and 13 Jbeta primers. Some clones are missing from TCRdb's copy, which holds only in-frame ones; the method was immunoSEQ multiplex PCR. The sample has 130,000 or so clones, about four fifths seen once. General study results and limits: TCR beta sequences reportedly predicted the HLA-A and HLA-B alleles of most subjects accurately. Some V segments, TRBV6-2 and TRBV6-3 among them, were indistinguishable and were therefore excluded. CMV antigen specificity of three CMV-associated chains was confirmed in vitro.

Details on this clone: Its antigen is not identified.

Looked up from germline, CDR1 is LNHDA and CDR2 is SQIVND (reference sequence). The CDR3 spans 15 residues. J lost 5 bases, V lost 5 bases, and 10 bases had no gene match. The gene calls are TRBV19 and TRBJ2-5; 8 positions agree with TRBD2. The sequencing sample was made of PBMCs. The clonotype was recovered from a young man in good health and CMV-seronegative. The CDR3 loop reads CASSPPGGARETQYF. The CDR3 DNA reads TGTGCCAGTAGTCCCCCCGGGGGGGCCAGGGAGACCCAGTACTTC.